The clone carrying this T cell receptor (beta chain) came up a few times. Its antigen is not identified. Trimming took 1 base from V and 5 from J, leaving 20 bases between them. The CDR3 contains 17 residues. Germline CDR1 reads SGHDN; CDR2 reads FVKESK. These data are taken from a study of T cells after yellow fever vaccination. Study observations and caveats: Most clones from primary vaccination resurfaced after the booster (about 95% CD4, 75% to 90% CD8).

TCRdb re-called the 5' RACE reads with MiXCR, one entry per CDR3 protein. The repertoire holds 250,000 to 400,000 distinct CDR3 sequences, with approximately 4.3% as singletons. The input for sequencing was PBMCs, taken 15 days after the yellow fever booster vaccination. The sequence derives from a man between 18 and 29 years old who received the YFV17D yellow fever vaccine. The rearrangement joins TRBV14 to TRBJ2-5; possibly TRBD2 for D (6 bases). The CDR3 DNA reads TGTGCCAGCAGCCAAGGAAGCGGGTGGCGCCCGAGGGAGACCCAGTACTTC. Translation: CASSQGSGWRPRETQYF. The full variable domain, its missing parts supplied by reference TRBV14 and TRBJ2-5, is EAGVTQFPSHSVIEKGQTVTLRCDPISGHDNLYWYRRVMGKEIKFLLHFVKESKQDESGMPNNRFLAERTGGTYSTLKVQPAELEDSGVYFCASSQGSGWRPRETQYFGPGTRLLVL.